This T cell receptor (beta chain) was sequenced for a study of T cells in Graves' hyperthyroidism and ophthalmopathy (dated by TCRdb to between 2019 and 2020). Some background on the complete study: Peripheral blood samples were taken at initial diagnosis, before any treatment was given. To identify TCR V-J signatures that set the groups apart, the researchers used a discovery cohort of 100 patients, made up of 40 to 45 with Graves' ophthalmopathy and 57 with stable Graves' hyperthyroidism. An independent validation cohort of under 20 hyperthyroidism patients and about 16 patients who later progressed to ophthalmopathy tested prospective prediction of ophthalmopathy. The 75 to 100 discovery patients were divided at random into training and test sets in a 7:3 ratio. The study also compared thyroid tissue and blood T-cell repertoires from several Graves' hyperthyroidism patients. Following sampling, methimazole starting at 30 mg daily was given to hyperthyroidism patients, and high-dose intravenous methylprednisolone was given to ophthalmopathy patients. TCR Vbeta CDR3 sequencing of around 130 peripheral blood samples (fewer than 45 ophthalmopathy, 75 or so hyperthyroidism and around 17 progressor patients) is reported in the paper. What the research found in general, with its limitations: In validation, progression to ophthalmopathy was predicted by the model with almost 71% sensitivity and 72% to 80% specificity, a median of 6.5 months before onset. Most expanded thyroid clonotypes (frequency above 0.001) were also found in blood, which suggests that blood repertoires may mirror thyroid immune responses. Sample size was not statistically predetermined, and blinding of investigators to group allocation was not performed. Ophthalmopathy was separated from stable hyperthyroidism by a 13 V-J signature model, with 85% to 90% sensitivity and approximately 84% specificity obtained in cross-validation and 80%/75% obtained in testing.

The CDR3 covers 14 residues, taking in both the cysteine and the phenylalanine. Only CDR3 DNA is held: 42 bases, read in frame from base 1. Unmatched junction bases come to 4, with V trimmed by 3 bases and J by 2 bases. Sequences SGDLS (CDR1) and YYNGEE (CDR2) are obtained from the germline V gene. Comments on this clonotype: The antigen it recognizes is unknown. Nothing much larger sits one base from this clone, and base qualities are not available.

Stable Graves' hyperthyroidism was defined as no progression to ophthalmopathy during 18 months of follow-up. Hyperthyroidism patients were aged 18 to 65 years and newly diagnosed, with disease duration of less than 2 months. Exclusion was applied to patients with uncontrolled infections, other autoimmune diseases, pregnancy or lactation. Diagnoses were based on clinical symptoms, serum thyroxine and TRAb, thyroid ultrasound and orbital computed tomography. PBMCs were isolated from about 9 ml of fresh peripheral blood by Ficoll-Paque density gradient centrifugation. Total RNA was extracted using Trizol reagent, and RNA quality was assessed on an Agilent 2100 Bioanalyzer. The TCR beta CDR3 regions were amplified from the RNA transcripts. The first round of RT-PCR for the TCR CDR3 was performed with the HTBI primer set and the Qiagen OneStep RT-PCR kit. A second multiplex PCR round built the libraries, followed by size selection and purification. Paired-end sequencing of the libraries was performed with 100 bp reads on an Illumina HiSeq2000. Per the authors' processing: SOAPnuke was used to process the raw data, throwing out any read that contained adapters or uncalled bases, had a mean Phred below 15, or lacked an exact constant-primer or identifier match. High-quality paired reads were merged using COPE v1.2.5, and each unique nucleotide sequence was defined as a clonotype. Clonotypes were aligned to IMGT TRBV, TRBD and TRBJ reference segments using MiTCR v1.1. The analysis was restricted to V-J combinations with a frequency above 0.0001, which together covered 99% to 99.2% of the repertoires. The TCS score was defined as the ratio of F50 (clonal expansion) to E x V (chaos), calculated using BLOSUM62-based TCRdist between CDR3 peptides within each V-J. Welch's t-statistics and random forest reduced roughly 540 V-J features to 10 to 15, which were used in a naive Bayes classifier (R e1071). Using fastp at Q25 and MiXCR, TCRdb reprocessed the public reads and kept productive beta chains. Identical CDR3 proteins give one entry, which carries the most common genes and DNA. For this entry, the V and J calls and clone size follow TCRdb and not the study's own pipeline. For this sample the table gives roughly 93,000 distinct CDR3 sequences, of which around 50% were detected only once. 27% of the sample lies in the top ten.

The sequence joins TRBV9 to TRBJ2-7, with 8 bases in between that match TRBD1. The TCR sequence derives from a middle-aged woman with Graves' hyperthyroidism. The sample taken for sequencing was blood. DNA sequence: TGTGCCAGCAGCGGGACAGGGATCCCCTACGAGCAGTACTTC. It codes for CASSGTGIPYEQYF.